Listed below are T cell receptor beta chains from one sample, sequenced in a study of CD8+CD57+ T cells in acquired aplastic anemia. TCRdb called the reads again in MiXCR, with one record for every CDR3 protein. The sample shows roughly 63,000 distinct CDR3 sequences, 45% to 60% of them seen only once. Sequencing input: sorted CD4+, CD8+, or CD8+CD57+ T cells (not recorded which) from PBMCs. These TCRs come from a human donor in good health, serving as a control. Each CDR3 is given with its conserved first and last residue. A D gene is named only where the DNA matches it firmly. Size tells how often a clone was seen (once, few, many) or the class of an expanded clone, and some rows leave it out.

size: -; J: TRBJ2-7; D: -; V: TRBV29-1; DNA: TGCAGCGTTCTCCTCCAGGGTGGGTACGAGCAGTACTTC; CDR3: CSVLLQGGYEQYF
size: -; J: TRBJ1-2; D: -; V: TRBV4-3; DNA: TGCGCCAGCAGCCAAGATCGGGACACCAACTATGGCTACACCTTC; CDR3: CASSQDRDTNYGYTF
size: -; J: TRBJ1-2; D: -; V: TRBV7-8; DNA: TGTGCCAGCAGCTTAGTTCCCAAAAACTATGGCTACACCTTC; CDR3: CASSLVPKNYGYTF
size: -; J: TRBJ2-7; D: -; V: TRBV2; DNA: TGTGCCAGCAGGCGTGACTCTTACTACGAGCAGTACTTC; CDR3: CASRRDSYYEQYF
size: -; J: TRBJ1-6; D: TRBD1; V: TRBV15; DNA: TGTGCCACCAGCGGCTGGACAGGGAGATTGAGTTCACCCCTCCACTTT; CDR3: CATSGWTGRLSSPLHF
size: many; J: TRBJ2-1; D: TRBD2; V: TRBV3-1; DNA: TGTGCCAGCAGCCAAGGGACTAGTAAATTCAATGAGCAGTTCTTC; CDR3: CASSQGTSKFNEQFF
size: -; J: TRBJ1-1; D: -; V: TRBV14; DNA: TGTGCCAGCAGCCCGACAGCCATGACTGAAGCTTTCTTT; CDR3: CASSPTAMTEAFF
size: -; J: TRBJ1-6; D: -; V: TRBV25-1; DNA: TGTGCCAGCAGTTACTCGACAGATGCCGGCTCACCCCTCCACTTT; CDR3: CASSYSTDAGSPLHF
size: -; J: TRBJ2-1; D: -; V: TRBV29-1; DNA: TGCAGCGTCCCAACTAACAATGAGCAGTTCTTC; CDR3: CSVPTNNEQFF
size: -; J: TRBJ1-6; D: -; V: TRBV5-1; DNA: TGCGCCAGCAGCCGGAAACCCAGTTCACCCCCCCACTTT; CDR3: CASSRKPSSPPHF
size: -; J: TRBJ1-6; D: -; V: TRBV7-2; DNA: TGTGCCAGCAATACGGGGGCAATTGTACCCCTCCACTTT; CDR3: CASNTGAIVPLHF
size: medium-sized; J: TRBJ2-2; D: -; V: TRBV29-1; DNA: TGCAGCGTTCGGGCGGAAAACACCGGGGAGCTGTTTTTT; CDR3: CSVRAENTGELFF
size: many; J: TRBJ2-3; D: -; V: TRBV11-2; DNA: TGTGCCAGCAGCCTAAACCCGGGCCTAGGGTCGGATACGCAGTATTTT; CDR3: CASSLNPGLGSDTQYF
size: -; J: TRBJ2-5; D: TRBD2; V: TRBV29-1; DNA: TGCAGCGTCGCAATAGCGGGGCCACAAGAGACCCAGTACTTC; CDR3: CSVAIAGPQETQYF
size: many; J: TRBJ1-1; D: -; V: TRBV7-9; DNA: TGTGCCAGCAGCTTAGGGACAGTGAACACTGAAGCTTTCTTT; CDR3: CASSLGTVNTEAFF
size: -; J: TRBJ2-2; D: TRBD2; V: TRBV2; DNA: TGTGCCAGCAGAGGACTAGCGGGGACCACCGGGGAGCTGTTTTTT; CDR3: CASRGLAGTTGELFF
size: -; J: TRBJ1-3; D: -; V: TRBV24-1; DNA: TGTGCCACCAGTGATTGCCTCGAGGGAGGAAACACCATATATTTT; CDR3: CATSDCLEGGNTIYF
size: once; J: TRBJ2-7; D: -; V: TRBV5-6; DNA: TGTGCCAGCAGCACCTATACAAACCCTAACCTCTACGAGCAGTACTTC; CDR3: CASSTYTNPNLYEQYF
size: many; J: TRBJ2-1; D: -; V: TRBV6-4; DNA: TGTGCCAGCAGTGACCCCCTCTGGAAATACAATGAGCAGTTCTTC; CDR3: CASSDPLWKYNEQFF
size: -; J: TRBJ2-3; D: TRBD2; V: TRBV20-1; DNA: TGCAGTTTAGGGAGCGGGGCATACACAGATACGCAGTATTTT; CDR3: CSLGSGAYTDTQYF
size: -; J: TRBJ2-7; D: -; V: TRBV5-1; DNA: TGCGCCAGCAGCTTGGATACCACGAACTACGAGCAGTACTTC; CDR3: CASSLDTTNYEQYF
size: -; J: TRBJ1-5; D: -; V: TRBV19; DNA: TGTGCCAGTATCCATGGTGGAAATAGCAATCAGCCCCAGCATTTT; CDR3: CASIHGGNSNQPQHF
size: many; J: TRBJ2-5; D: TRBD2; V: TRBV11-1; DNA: TGTGCCAGCAGCTTACCGGGACTAGCGGGGGCCCGAGAGACCCAGTACTTC; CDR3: CASSLPGLAGARETQYF
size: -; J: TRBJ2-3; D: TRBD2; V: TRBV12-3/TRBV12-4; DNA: TGTGCCAGCAGCCGGACTAGCGCTAGCCCTGGTACGCAGTATTTT; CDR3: CASSRTSASPGTQYF
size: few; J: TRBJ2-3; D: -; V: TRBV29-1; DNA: TGCAGCGTTCCCTCCGGAGATACGCAGTATTTT; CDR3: CSVPSGDTQYF
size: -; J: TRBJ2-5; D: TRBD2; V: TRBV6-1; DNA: TGTGCCAGCCGAGGGAGGGCCGCGGGTGGTCAAGAGACCCAGTACTTC; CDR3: CASRGRAAGGQETQYF
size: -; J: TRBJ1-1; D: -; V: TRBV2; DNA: TGTGCCAGCAGTGACAAGGGGAGGGGTTGGGCTTTCTTT; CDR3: CASSDKGRGWAFF
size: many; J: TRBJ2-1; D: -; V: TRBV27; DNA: TGTGCCAGCAGTTTTTCATCCTACAATGAGCAGTTCTTC; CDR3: CASSFSSYNEQFF
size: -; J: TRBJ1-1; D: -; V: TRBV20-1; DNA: TGCAGTGCTAGTCGGACGGTGGGGGCTTTCTTT; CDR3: CSASRTVGAFF
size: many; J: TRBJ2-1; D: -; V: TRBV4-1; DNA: TGCGCCAGCAGCCAAGTTTTCGCTCATAGCTCCTACAATGAGCAGTTCTTC; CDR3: CASSQVFAHSSYNEQFF
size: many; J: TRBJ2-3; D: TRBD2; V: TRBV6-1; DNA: TGTGCCAGCAGTGAAGTAGGCGGGGGGGCCGTAGATACGCAGTATTTT; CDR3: CASSEVGGGAVDTQYF
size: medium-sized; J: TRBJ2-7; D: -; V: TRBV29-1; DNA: TGCAGCGTTGTATCCATCTCATCCTACGAGCAGTACTTC; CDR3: CSVVSISSYEQYF
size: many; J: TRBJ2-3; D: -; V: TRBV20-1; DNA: TGCAGTGCTAGTCAGGGTATAAGCGCAGATACGCAGTATTTT; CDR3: CSASQGISADTQYF
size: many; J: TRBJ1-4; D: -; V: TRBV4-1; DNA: TGCGCCAGCAGCGACCCAGTTCCGGGGGAAAAACTGTTTTTT; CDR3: CASSDPVPGEKLFF
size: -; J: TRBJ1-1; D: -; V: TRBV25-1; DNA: TGTGCCAGCAGTATAACAGGGACTGAAGCTTTCTTT; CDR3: CASSITGTEAFF
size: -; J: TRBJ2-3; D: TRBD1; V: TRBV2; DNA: TGTGCCAGCCGAAACCGGACAGGGTTCACAGATACGCAGTATTTT; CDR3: CASRNRTGFTDTQYF
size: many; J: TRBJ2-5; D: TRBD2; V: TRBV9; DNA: TGTGCCAGCAGCGGAGGTAGGGCTAGCGGGGAACAAGAGACCCAGTACTTC; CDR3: CASSGGRASGEQETQYF
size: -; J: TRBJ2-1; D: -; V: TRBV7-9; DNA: TGTGCCAGCAGCTTAACAAGGAATGAGCAGTTCTTC; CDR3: CASSLTRNEQFF
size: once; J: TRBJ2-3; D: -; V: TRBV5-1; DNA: TGCGCCAGCAGCTTGGGGAGGGGCCGAACTAGCACAGATACGCAGTATTTT; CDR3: CASSLGRGRTSTDTQYF
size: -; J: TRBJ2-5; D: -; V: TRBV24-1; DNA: TGTGCCACCAGCGAGGGGACCCAAGAGACCCAGTACTTC; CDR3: CATSEGTQETQYF
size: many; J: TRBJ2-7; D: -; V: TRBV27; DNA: TGTGCCAGCAGCTCGACAGGTTCCACCTACGAGCAGTACTTC; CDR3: CASSSTGSTYEQYF
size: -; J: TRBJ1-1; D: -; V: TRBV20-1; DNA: TGCAGTGCTAGAGATTCGTTCACAGCATTTGCTGAAGCTTTCTTT; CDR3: CSARDSFTAFAEAFF
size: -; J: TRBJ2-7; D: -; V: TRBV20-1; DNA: TGCAGTGCTAGATCTGACGGCCCCTACGAGCAGTACTTC; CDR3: CSARSDGPYEQYF